This paragraph reports one TCR beta chain. What it recognizes is unknown. This specimen comes from a study of shared clonotypes between healthy human individuals. Study findings and constraints: The sharing of about 5% of naive CD4 clonotypes was seen across a few donors. Among non-shared clonotypes, generation probabilities were lower than among those shared by all four donors.

The repertoire was sequenced with immunoSEQ multiplex PCR; TCRdb's copy has only in-frame clones and lacks some. The sample has about 550,000 clones; 95% to 96% are singletons. V lost 5 bases and J 5 bases, leaving 12 bases between the germline ends. The CDR3 is made up of 13 amino acids. From germline, CDR1 is MDHEN and CDR2 SYDVKM. Naive CD8 cells were CD45RO-negative, positively selected for CCR7, excluding terminally differentiated effector memory CD45RA+ cells. The study drew all its donors from Caucasian adults living in Nashville, Tennessee. The TCR comes from a woman in her twenties or thirties in good health. The sequencing input was naive CD8+ T cells sorted from blood. The chain carries TRBV28 and TRBJ2-5, with D possibly TRBD1 on 5 matching bases. The CDR3 reads CASSRQIWETQYF. In DNA, the CDR3 is TGTGCCAGCAGTCGACAGATCTGGGAGACCCAGTACTTC.